The clone carrying this T cell receptor beta chain has more than one count but fewer than ten. The data were taken from a study of blood T cell repertoires in COVID-19. Study context: From the United States, Italy and Spain came samples of acute and convalescent COVID-19.

Assay: immunoSEQ multiplex PCR; the TCRdb copy retains only in-frame clones and omits some. The sample has 120,000 or so clones, around 85% seen once. This CDR3 region has 17 residues. The V gene end was trimmed by 6 bases and the J gene end by 0 bases; junction bases not matched to a gene: 11. Germline CDR1 reads MDHEN; CDR2 reads SYDVKM. This receptor was obtained from a man between 65 and 79 years old who had recovered from COVID-19. Input material: peripheral blood. This sequence joins TRBV28 and TRBJ2-7; 10 bases fit TRBD2. CDR3 in DNA: TGTGCCAGCAGAATACCACCCGCTAGCGGGAGCTCCTACGAGCAGTACTTC. As protein: CASRIPPASGSSYEQYF.